These T cell receptor beta chains were read from a single sample in a study of T cells in Graves' hyperthyroidism and ophthalmopathy. One entry per CDR3 protein, called by TCRdb with MiXCR from the multiplex PCR reads. The sample yields about 510,000 distinct CDR3 sequences, about 15% seen once. The sequencing input was blood. Source of these receptors: a woman between 40 and 50 years old with Graves' hyperthyroidism. Both conserved end residues are part of each CDR3. A D gene is named only where the DNA matches it firmly. Rows may omit the clone size; those that give it use once, few, many or a size class.

few TRBD1 TRBJ2-1 TRBV10-3 CAIDSPGQGGYNEQFF TGTGCCATCGATTCCCCGGGACAGGGGGGCTACAATGAGCAGTTCTTC
. TRBD2 TRBJ2-3 TRBV18 CASSPIREALSTDTQYF TGTGCCAGCTCACCTATTCGGGAGGCACTTAGCACAGATACGCAGTATTTT
. . TRBJ2-7 TRBV25-1 CASSGIRAEQYF TGTGCCAGCAGTGGGATCCGAGCCGAGCAGTACTTC
many TRBD1 TRBJ2-7 TRBV28 CASSLTGDFYEQYF TGTGCCAGCAGTTTGACAGGGGATTTCTACGAGCAGTACTTC
many . TRBJ2-7 TRBV2 CASSPGLRGGGYEQYF TGTGCCAGCAGCCCCGGACTTAGGGGGGGGGGCTACGAGCAGTACTTC
few TRBD1 TRBJ2-5 TRBV5-1 CASKLQTGQEETQYF TGCGCCAGCAAACTCCAGACAGGGCAGGAAGAGACCCAGTACTTC
few . TRBJ2-1 TRBV20-1 CSARKPNNEQFF TGCAGTGCTAGGAAGCCTAATAATGAGCAGTTCTTC
many . TRBJ1-2 TRBV6-1 CASTPGVPNYGYTF TGTGCCAGCACTCCAGGGGTCCCTAACTATGGCTACACCTTC
many . TRBJ1-1 TRBV19 CASSRWTAVNTEAFF TGTGCCAGTAGCCGGTGGACGGCCGTGAACACTGAAGCTTTCTTT
. TRBD2 TRBJ2-3 TRBV10-2 CTSAGLAATDTQYF TGCACCAGCGCGGGACTAGCGGCCACAGATACGCAGTATTTT
many . TRBJ1-4 TRBV28 CASVPGTNEKLFF TGTGCCAGCGTACCGGGAACTAATGAAAAACTGTTTTTT
many . TRBJ1-2 TRBV7-2 CASSTSGRAGGYTF TGTGCCAGCAGCACTAGTGGCAGGGCGGGGGGCTACACCTTC
many TRBD1 TRBJ1-1 TRBV20-1 CSARDVRGPTEAFF TGCAGTGCTAGAGATGTAAGGGGGCCCACTGAAGCTTTCTTT
many TRBD2 TRBJ2-7 TRBV2 CASSGASGTYEQYF TGTGCCAGCAGTGGGGCTAGCGGGACGTACGAGCAGTACTTC
many . TRBJ2-7 TRBV27 CASSQSGSMSYEQYF TGTGCCAGCAGTCAGAGCGGCTCTATGTCCTACGAGCAGTACTTC
many TRBD1 TRBJ2-7 TRBV5-4 CASSLAHRGGSYEQYF TGTGCCAGCAGCTTGGCCCACAGGGGTGGGTCCTACGAGCAGTACTTC
many TRBD2 TRBJ2-1 TRBV20-1 CSARDAPTSGFYNEQFF TGCAGTGCTAGAGATGCTCCGACTAGCGGGTTCTACAATGAGCAGTTCTTC
few . TRBJ1-1 TRBV4-2 CASSQERLATEAFF TGTGCCAGCAGCCAAGAGAGGCTTGCCACTGAAGCTTTCTTT
. . TRBJ2-6 TRBV20-1 CSASMYSGANVLTF TGCAGTGCTAGTATGTACTCTGGGGCCAACGTCCTGACTTTC
. . TRBJ2-7 TRBV20-1 CSAGQDLYYEQYF TGCAGTGCGGGACAAGATCTTTACTACGAGCAGTACTTC
many TRBD2 TRBJ2-3 TRBV27 CASSAILAADTDTQYF TGTGCCAGCAGTGCTATACTAGCGGCTGACACAGATACGCAGTATTTT
many . TRBJ2-5 TRBV12-3/TRBV12-4 CASGLRRQETQYF TGTGCCAGCGGCCTCAGAAGACAAGAGACCCAGTACTTC
many . TRBJ1-5 TRBV5-6 CASSFGRQNQPQHF TGTGCCAGCAGCTTCGGTAGGCAGAATCAGCCCCAGCATTTT
. TRBD2 TRBJ2-3 TRBV3-1 CASSRGTSGPTDTQYF TGTGCCAGCAGCCGCGGGACTAGCGGACCCACAGATACGCAGTATTTT
. . TRBJ2-3 TRBV12-3/TRBV12-4 CASSKRENTDTQYF TGTGCCAGCAGTAAGAGGGAGAACACAGATACGCAGTATTTT
few TRBD2 TRBJ2-5 TRBV20-1 CSARDRGLAGEETQYF TGCAGTGCTAGAGATCGAGGACTAGCGGGGGAGGAGACCCAGTACTTC
many . TRBJ2-1 TRBV30 CAWSYAYNEQFF TGTGCCTGGAGTTACGCCTACAATGAGCAGTTCTTC
few TRBD2 TRBJ2-1 TRBV20-1 CSARGTSANNEQFF TGCAGTGCTAGGGGGACTAGTGCCAACAATGAGCAGTTCTTC
. . TRBJ1-5 TRBV30 CAWTAQAGGPQHF TGTGCCTGGACCGCACAGGCCGGGGGACCCCAGCATTTT
many . TRBJ1-2 TRBV2 CASNLRAAGYTF TGTGCCAGCAATTTAAGGGCAGCCGGCTACACCTTC
few TRBD1 TRBJ2-1 TRBV6-9 CANRGPSVHGNEQFF TGTGCCAACAGGGGTCCAAGCGTCCATGGGAATGAGCAGTTCTTC
many . TRBJ1-1 TRBV28 CASSLLRVGNTEAFF TGTGCCAGCAGTTTATTGAGGGTGGGAAACACTGAAGCTTTCTTT
many . TRBJ2-1 TRBV11-3 CASSLDRWTNEQFF TGTGCCAGCAGCTTAGATCGTTGGACAAATGAGCAGTTCTTC
. . TRBJ2-7 TRBV19 CASSIAGIYEQYF TGTGCCAGTAGTATAGCAGGGATCTACGAGCAGTACTTC
many . TRBJ2-2 TRBV2 CASKPGRNTGELFF TGTGCCAGCAAACCGGGACGGAACACCGGGGAGCTGTTTTTT
many . TRBJ2-2 TRBV28 CASSLFGGGSGELFF TGTGCCAGCAGTTTATTTGGGGGTGGATCCGGGGAGCTGTTTTTT
many . TRBJ2-3 TRBV5-1 CASSLTGADTQYF TGCGCCAGCAGCTTAACAGGTGCAGATACGCAGTATTTT
many . TRBJ1-1 TRBV2 CASSDAGEAFF TGTGCCAGCAGTGACGCCGGTGAAGCTTTCTTT
. . TRBJ2-7 TRBV9 CASSVGGSNEQYF TGTGCCAGCAGCGTAGGTGGGAGTAACGAGCAGTACTTC
many TRBD1 TRBJ1-4 TRBV3-1 CASSLRTGGATNEKLFF TGTGCCAGCAGCCTACGGACAGGGGGGGCAACTAATGAAAAACTGTTTTTT
many TRBD1 TRBJ1-1 TRBV20-1 CSVLGQGSSSVAFF TGCAGTGTCCTAGGACAGGGGAGCTCTTCTGTAGCTTTCTTT
many . TRBJ2-2 TRBV11-2 CASSFPLGELNTGELFF TGTGCCAGCAGCTTCCCCCTAGGGGAATTGAACACCGGGGAGCTGTTTTTT
many TRBD1 TRBJ1-5 TRBV6-1 CASSPGTGALNQPQHF TGTGCCAGCAGTCCCGGGACAGGGGCCCTTAATCAGCCCCAGCATTTT
few . TRBJ2-3 TRBV28 CASSPQGKGASSGTQYF TGTGCCAGCAGTCCACAGGGTAAGGGCGCCTCGTCCGGTACGCAGTATTTT
. TRBD2 TRBJ2-7 TRBV4-2 CASSPFPLREDEQYF TGTGCCAGCAGCCCTTTCCCCCTGCGGGAGGACGAGCAGTACTTC
many . TRBJ2-1 TRBV2 CALRGGKNNEQFF TGTGCCCTACGGGGCGGAAAAAACAATGAGCAGTTCTTC
many TRBD1 TRBJ1-1 TRBV19 CASRYRDSEAFF TGTGCCAGCCGCTATAGGGACAGTGAAGCTTTCTTT
. TRBD2 TRBJ2-7 TRBV19 CASSRGTSGRPTYEQYF TGTGCCAGTAGTAGGGGGACTAGCGGGAGGCCTACCTACGAGCAGTACTTC
. . TRBJ1-1 TRBV5-5 CASSWTFSMNTEAFF TGTGCCAGCAGCTGGACTTTCTCCATGAACACTGAAGCTTTCTTT
few TRBD2 TRBJ2-4 TRBV9 CASSFPTSGGGNIQYF TGTGCCAGCAGTTTTCCCACTAGCGGGGGGGGAAACATTCAGTACTTC
many . TRBJ2-7 TRBV7-6 CASSLGSSDSSYEQYF TGTGCCAGCAGCTTAGGGAGCTCGGACAGCTCCTACGAGCAGTACTTC
. TRBD2 TRBJ2-1 TRBV7-9 CASSSRTSGRHHNEQFF TGTGCCAGCAGCAGCAGGACTAGCGGGAGGCACCACAATGAGCAGTTCTTC
many . TRBJ1-1 TRBV30 CAWSALSFGEGTEAFF .